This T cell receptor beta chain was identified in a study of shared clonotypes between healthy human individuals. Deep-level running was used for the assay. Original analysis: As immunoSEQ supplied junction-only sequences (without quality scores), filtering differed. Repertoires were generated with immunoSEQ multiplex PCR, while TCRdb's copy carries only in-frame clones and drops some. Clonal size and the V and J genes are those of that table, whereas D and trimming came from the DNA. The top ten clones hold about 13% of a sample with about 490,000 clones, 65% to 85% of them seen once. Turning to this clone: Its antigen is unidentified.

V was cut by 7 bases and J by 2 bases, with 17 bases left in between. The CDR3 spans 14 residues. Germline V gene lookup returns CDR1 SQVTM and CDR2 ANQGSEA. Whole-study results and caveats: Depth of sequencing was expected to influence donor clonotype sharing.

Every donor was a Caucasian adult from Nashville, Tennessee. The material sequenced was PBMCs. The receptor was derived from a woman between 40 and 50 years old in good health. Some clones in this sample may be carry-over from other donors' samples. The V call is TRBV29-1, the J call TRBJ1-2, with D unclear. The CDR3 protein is CSDDPERGNYGYTF. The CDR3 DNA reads TGCAGCGACGACCCCGAAAGAGGGAACTATGGCTACACCTTC.